The rows below give T cell receptor beta chains drawn from one sample of a study of blood T cell repertoires in COVID-19. The protocol was immunoSEQ multiplex PCR, while the TCRdb copy is restricted to in-frame clones and leaves out a portion. The sample carries roughly 120,000 clones, 85% recorded once. The sequencing sample was made of peripheral blood. The source of these receptors is a man between 60 and 75 years old with acute or convalescent COVID-19. Each CDR3 is given with its conserved first and last residue. A D gene is named only where the DNA matches it firmly. Clone size is stated in some rows and not others, as once, few, many or a class when expanded.

TRBJ2-5,14,once,TRBD2,TRBV20-1,CSASTRAGGGTQYF,TGCAGTGCTAGTACCCGAGCGGGAGGGGGGACCCAGTACTTC
TRBJ2-7,14,-,TRBD2,TRBV29-1,CSVGSSGAPYEQYF,TGCAGCGTTGGTAGTAGCGGGGCTCCCTACGAGCAGTACTTC
TRBJ2-2,17,-,-,TRBV24-1,CATSDPSRGARTGELFF,TGTGCCACCAGTGACCCCTCCAGGGGCGCGAGGACCGGGGAGCTGTTTTTT
TRBJ1-5,16,-,-,TRBV6-5,CASSYTGPMSNQPQHF,TGTGCCAGCAGTTACACAGGCCCCATGAGCAATCAGCCCCAGCATTTT
TRBJ2-2,17,-,-,TRBV28,CASSWAGVHANTGELFF,TGTGCCAGCAGTTGGGCAGGGGTGCACGCGAACACCGGGGAGCTGTTTTTT
TRBJ2-1,16,-,TRBD1,TRBV6-6,CASSQPIGAGGYRQFF,TGTGCCAGCAGCCAACCCATTGGAGCAGGGGGCTACAGGCAGTTCTTC
TRBJ1-6,15,once,TRBD1,TRBV3-1/TRBV3-2,CASSQDAGGRSPLHF,TGTGCCAGCAGCCAAGATGCAGGGGGTCGTTCACCCCTCCACTTT
TRBJ2-1,13,-,-,TRBV30,CAWSPMGGSGQFF,TGTGCCTGGAGTCCCATGGGAGGATCGGGGCAGTTCTTC
TRBJ2-5,14,-,-,TRBV30,CAWSGGQSGGTQYF,TGTGCCTGGAGTGGGGGTCAGAGCGGAGGTACCCAGTACTTC
TRBJ2-3,16,-,TRBD1,TRBV6-5,CASSYEGTGGTDTQYF,TGTGCCAGCAGTTACGAGGGGACAGGGGGAACAGATACGCAGTATTTT
TRBJ1-2,13,-,TRBD1,TRBV24-1,CATGNRGSVGYTF,TGTGCCACAGGGAACAGGGGTTCGGTTGGCTACACCTTC
TRBJ2-2,14,-,-,TRBV28,CASSLGQNTGELFF,TGTGCCAGCAGTTTAGGACAAAACACCGGGGAGCTGTTTTTT
TRBJ2-7,12,-,-,TRBV28,CASSSDRGEQYF,TGTGCCAGCAGTTCCGACAGAGGCGAGCAGTACTTC
TRBJ1-5,15,-,-,TRBV3-1/TRBV3-2,CASSQGSTPNQPQHF,TGTGCCAGCAGCCAAGGATCTACCCCCAATCAGCCCCAGCATTTT
TRBJ2-7,14,-,TRBD2,TRBV5-6,CASQPFGGGYEQYF,TGTGCCAGCCAACCCTTCGGCGGGGGTTACGAGCAGTACTTC
TRBJ2-1,15,-,-,TRBV27,CASSLVADYHNEQFF,TGTGCCAGCAGTTTAGTCGCGGATTACCACAATGAGCAGTTCTTC
TRBJ2-7,14,-,-,TRBV5-4,CASSPSSRSYEQYF,TGTGCCAGCAGCCCCTCCTCTCGGTCCTACGAGCAGTACTTC
TRBJ2-1,14,-,-,TRBV2,CASNGVGSYNEQFF,TGTGCCAGCAACGGGGTCGGGTCCTACAATGAGCAGTTCTTC
TRBJ2-7,14,-,TRBD1,TRBV6-5,CASRPGQATYEQYF,TGTGCCAGCAGGCCAGGACAGGCCACCTACGAGCAGTACTTC
TRBJ2-3,16,-,TRBD1,TRBV15,CATSSADRAATDTQYF,TGTGCCACCAGCAGTGCGGACAGGGCAGCCACAGATACGCAGTATTTT
TRBJ2-3,14,-,-,TRBV6-5,CASSWQAGADTQYF,TGTGCCAGCAGTTGGCAGGCGGGTGCAGATACGCAGTATTTT
TRBJ1-1,14,-,TRBD1,TRBV7-3,CASSLTGGGTEAFF,TGTGCCAGCAGCCTCACAGGGGGAGGAACTGAAGCTTTCTTT
TRBJ2-7,13,-,-,TRBV28,CASNKAGAYEQYF,TGTGCCAGCAATAAAGCAGGGGCCTACGAGCAGTACTTC
TRBJ1-6,15,-,TRBD1,TRBV5-1,CASSLVETGDSPLHF,TGCGCCAGCAGCTTGGTTGAAACAGGGGATTCACCCCTCCACTTT
TRBJ2-3,15,-,TRBD1,TRBV5-1,CASTGTVGRGDTQYF,TGCGCCAGCACTGGGACAGTTGGACGCGGAGATACGCAGTATTTT
TRBJ1-5,15,-,TRBD1,TRBV28,CASRATGGSNQPQHF,TGTGCCAGCAGGGCGACAGGGGGCTCTAATCAGCCCCAGCATTTT
TRBJ2-7,15,-,TRBD2,TRBV4-3,CASSQEWRLAVEQYF,TGCGCCAGCAGCCAAGAGTGGAGACTAGCGGTCGAGCAGTACTTC
TRBJ2-6,15,once,-,TRBV6-5,CASRLGSSGANVLTF,TGTGCCAGCAGGCTAGGGAGCTCTGGGGCCAACGTCCTGACTTTC
TRBJ2-3,14,once,TRBD2,TRBV7-9,CASSPGLAGHTQYF,TGTGCCAGCAGCCCCGGACTAGCGGGACATACGCAGTATTTT
TRBJ2-6,17,-,-,TRBV6-6,CASSPVAGISGANVLTF,TGTGCCAGCAGTCCCGTGGCAGGTATCTCTGGGGCCAACGTCCTGACTTTC
TRBJ2-7,13,-,TRBD1,TRBV11-2,CASSADRGREQYF,TGTGCCAGCAGCGCGGACAGGGGGCGCGAGCAGTACTTC
TRBJ2-3,14,-,-,TRBV5-1,CASSLAEGAGTQYF,TGCGCCAGCAGCTTGGCGGAGGGAGCTGGTACGCAGTATTTT
TRBJ2-1,15,-,TRBD2,TRBV2,CASRVAGVTYNEQFF,TGTGCCAGCAGGGTAGCGGGAGTCACCTACAATGAGCAGTTCTTC
TRBJ2-3,16,-,-,TRBV18,CASSPTEASSTDTQYF,TGTGCCAGCTCACCCACGGAAGCTAGCTCCACAGATACGCAGTATTTT
TRBJ2-3,14,-,-,TRBV10-3,CAISETGGTDTQYF,TGTGCCATCAGTGAAACGGGAGGCACAGATACGCAGTATTTT
TRBJ1-5,16,-,TRBD1,TRBV7-9,CASSPPPGQGDQPQHF,TGTGCCAGCAGCCCCCCACCAGGACAGGGGGATCAGCCCCAGCATTTT
TRBJ2-2,10,-,-,TRBV21-1,CASISGELFF,TGTGCCAGCATATCCGGGGAGCTGTTTTTT
TRBJ2-1,17,-,TRBD2,TRBV28,CASSPGIGRSGNNEQFF,TGTGCCAGCAGTCCTGGGATTGGACGTAGCGGGAACAATGAGCAGTTCTTC
TRBJ2-7,12,once,-,TRBV28,CASNSDSYEQYF,TGTGCCAGCAATAGCGACTCCTACGAGCAGTACTTC
TRBJ1-5,11,once,TRBD1,TRBV19,CASSPGQGRHF,TGTGCCAGTAGTCCCGGACAGGGCCGCCATTTT